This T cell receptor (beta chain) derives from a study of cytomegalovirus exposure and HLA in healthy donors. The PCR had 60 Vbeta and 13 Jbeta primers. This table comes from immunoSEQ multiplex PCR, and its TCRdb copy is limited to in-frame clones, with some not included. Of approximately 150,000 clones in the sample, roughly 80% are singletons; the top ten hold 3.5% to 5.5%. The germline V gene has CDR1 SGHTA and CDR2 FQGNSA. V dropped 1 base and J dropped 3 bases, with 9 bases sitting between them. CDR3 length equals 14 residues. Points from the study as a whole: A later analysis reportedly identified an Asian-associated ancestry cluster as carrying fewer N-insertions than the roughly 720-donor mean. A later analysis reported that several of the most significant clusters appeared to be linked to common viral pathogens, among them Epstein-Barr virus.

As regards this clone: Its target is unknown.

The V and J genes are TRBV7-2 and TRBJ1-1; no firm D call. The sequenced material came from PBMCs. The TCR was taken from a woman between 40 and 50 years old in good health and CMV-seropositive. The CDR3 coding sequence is TGTGCCAGCAGCTTAGTGGGAGGGTACACTGAAGCTTTCTTT. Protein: CASSLVGGYTEAFF.